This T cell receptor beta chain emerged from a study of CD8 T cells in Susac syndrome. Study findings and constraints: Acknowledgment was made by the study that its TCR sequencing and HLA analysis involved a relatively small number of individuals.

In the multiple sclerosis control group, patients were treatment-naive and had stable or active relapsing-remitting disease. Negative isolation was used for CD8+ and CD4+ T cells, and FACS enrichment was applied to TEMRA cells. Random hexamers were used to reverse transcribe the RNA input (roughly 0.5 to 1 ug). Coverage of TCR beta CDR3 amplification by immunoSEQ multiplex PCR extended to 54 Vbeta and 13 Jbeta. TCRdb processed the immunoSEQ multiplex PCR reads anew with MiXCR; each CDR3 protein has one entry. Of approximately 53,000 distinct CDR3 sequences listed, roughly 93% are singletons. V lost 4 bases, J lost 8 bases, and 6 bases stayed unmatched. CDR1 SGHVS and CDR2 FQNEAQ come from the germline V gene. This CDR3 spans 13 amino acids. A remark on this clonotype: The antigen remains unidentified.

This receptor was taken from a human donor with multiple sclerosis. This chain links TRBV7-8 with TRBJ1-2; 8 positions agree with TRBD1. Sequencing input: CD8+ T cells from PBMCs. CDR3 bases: TGTGCCAGCAGCTCGTTGACAGGGGAAGGCTACACCTTC. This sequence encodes CASSSLTGEGYTF. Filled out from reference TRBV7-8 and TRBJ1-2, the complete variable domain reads GAGVSQSPRYKVAKRGQDVALRCDPISGHVSLFWYQQALGQGPEFLTYFQNEAQLDKSGLPSDRFFAERPEGSVSTLKIQRTQQEDSAVYLCASSSLTGEGYTFGSGTRLTVV.